Given below is one T cell receptor (beta chain) in context. This record belongs to a study of blood T cell repertoires in COVID-19. As for the study in general: The samples span acute and convalescent COVID-19 from the United States, Italy and Spain. The cDNA or gDNA used as material had been derived from T cells, B-cell-depleted T cells, or PBMCs.

Libraries were prepared by immunoSEQ multiplex PCR; TCRdb keeps only in-frame clonotypes and omits some of them. Seen here are about 300,000 clones, roughly nine tenths observed once, and the top ten hold roughly 2.9%. Participant age was roughly 18 to 90 years, and participants resided in roughly 25 US areas. Participant-reported clinical history was the basis for cohort assignment. The specimen sequenced was PBMCs or T cells enriched from blood (not recorded which). The TCR was taken from a woman aged 50 to 60 who had been exposed to COVID-19.

CDR3 amino acids: CASSWTGGPNYGYTF. CDR3 bases: TGTGCCAGCAGCTGGACAGGGGGACCTAACTATGGCTACACCTTC. This sequence joins TRBV7-9 and TRBJ1-2; the match to TRBD1 covers 10 bases. J gave up 0 bases and V 4 bases, and 2 bases lay outside the gene matches. The V gene's germline CDR1 is SEHNR and CDR2 FQNEAQ (reference sequence). The CDR3 has 15 amino acids. Using reference TRBV7-9 and TRBJ1-2 for the parts outside the CDR3, the full variable domain is DTGVSQNPRHKITKRGQNVTFRCDPISEHNRLYWYRQTLGQGPEFLTYFQNEAQLEKSRLLSDRFSAERPKGSFSTLEIQRTEQGDSAMYLCASSWTGGPNYGYTFGSGTRLTVV.